These T cell receptor beta chains were read from a single sample in a study of a mutant IDH1 vaccine in newly diagnosed glioma. Clones were read by immunoSEQ multiplex PCR, and TCRdb kept only the in-frame ones, dropping some. The table records tens of thousands of clones, over 70% of them present only once. No antigen is known for these receptors. Here the sequenced sample was PBMCs, taken from a glioma patient whose treatment included an IDH1 peptide vaccine. The receptors derive from a man aged 45-65 years with glioma. Each CDR3 is given with its conserved first and last residue. The order of the fields is clone size, CDR3 length, V gene, J gene, D gene, CDR3 protein, CDR3 DNA. D genes are given only for firm matches. Not every row has a clone size; where given, it reads once, few, many or a size class.

size: -; length: 12; V: TRBV5-6; J: TRBJ1-3; D: -; CDR3: CASSSGVNTIYF; DNA: TGTGCCAGCAGCTCCGGGGTGAACACCATATATTTT
size: once; length: 15; V: TRBV29-1; J: TRBJ2-1; D: TRBD2; CDR3: CSVEGVLAGGNEQFF; DNA: TGCAGCGTTGAAGGTGTGCTAGCGGGGGGCAATGAGCAGTTCTTC
size: -; length: 14; V: TRBV5-6; J: TRBJ2-3; D: -; CDR3: CASSLATRGDTQYF; DNA: TGTGCCAGCAGCTTGGCTACTAGGGGGGATACGCAGTATTTT
size: few; length: 14; V: TRBV7-9; J: TRBJ2-5; D: TRBD1; CDR3: CASSLAGTEETQYF; DNA: TGTGCCAGCAGCTTAGCTGGGACAGAAGAGACCCAGTACTTC
size: once; length: 17; V: TRBV4-2; J: TRBJ2-1; D: TRBD2; CDR3: CASSPLGTSGGRNEQFF; DNA: TGTGCCAGCAGCCCCCTGGGTACGAGCGGGGGGAGGAATGAGCAGTTCTTC
size: -; length: 15; V: TRBV18; J: TRBJ2-1; D: -; CDR3: CASSPIEGDYNEQFF; DNA: TGTGCCAGCTCACCGATAGAGGGGGATTACAATGAGCAGTTCTTC
size: -; length: 16; V: TRBV6-5; J: TRBJ2-5; D: TRBD2; CDR3: CASSYSVGGSQETQYF; DNA: TGTGCCAGCAGTTACTCCGTGGGGGGGAGTCAAGAGACCCAGTACTTC
size: -; length: 15; V: TRBV7-9; J: TRBJ1-1; D: -; CDR3: CASSPDGAPNTEAFF; DNA: TGTGCCAGCAGCCCGGACGGGGCCCCAAACACTGAAGCTTTCTTT
size: -; length: 14; V: TRBV15; J: TRBJ1-5; D: TRBD1; CDR3: CATSPRGLNQPQHF; DNA: TGTGCCACCAGCCCGAGGGGGCTGAACCAGCCCCAGCATTTT
size: once; length: 15; V: TRBV18; J: TRBJ2-7; D: TRBD1; CDR3: CASSQPGQSSYEQYF; DNA: TGTGCCAGCTCCCAGCCGGGACAGAGCTCCTACGAGCAGTACTTC
size: few; length: 13; V: TRBV5-1; J: TRBJ2-1; D: -; CDR3: CASSPSSYNEQFF; DNA: TGCGCCAGCAGCCCGAGCTCCTACAATGAGCAGTTCTTC
size: -; length: 14; V: TRBV15; J: TRBJ1-1; D: TRBD1; CDR3: CATQDRLGGGEAFF; DNA: TGTGCCACCCAGGACAGGTTAGGAGGCGGTGAAGCTTTCTTT
size: -; length: 14; V: TRBV5-4; J: TRBJ2-4; D: -; CDR3: CAGQWEPTMDIQYF; DNA: TGTGCCGGCCAGTGGGAACCGACCATGGACATTCAGTACTTC
size: -; length: 13; V: TRBV10-3; J: TRBJ1-3; D: -; CDR3: CATVPANGNTIYF; DNA: TGTGCCACCGTACCTGCGAATGGAAACACCATATATTTT
size: -; length: 14; V: TRBV5-5; J: TRBJ2-5; D: TRBD1; CDR3: CASSWDRSQETQYF; DNA: TGTGCCAGCAGCTGGGACAGGAGCCAAGAGACCCAGTACTTC
size: -; length: 16; V: TRBV23-1; J: TRBJ1-1; D: -; CDR3: CASSLHGQSMNTEAFF; DNA: TGCGCCAGCAGTCTCCATGGGCAGTCTATGAACACTGAAGCTTTCTTT
size: once; length: 15; V: TRBV6-5; J: TRBJ2-1; D: TRBD2; CDR3: CASSVWGGSYNEQFF; DNA: TGTGCCAGCAGCGTCTGGGGGGGCTCCTACAATGAGCAGTTCTTC
size: -; length: 13; V: TRBV5-6; J: TRBJ2-2; D: -; CDR3: CASSWDYTGELFF; DNA: TGTGCCAGCAGCTGGGACTACACCGGGGAGCTGTTTTTT
size: -; length: 18; V: TRBV2; J: TRBJ2-3; D: TRBD1; CDR3: CASSEQGALLDSTDTQYF; DNA: TGTGCCAGCAGTGAACAGGGGGCCCTTCTTGATAGCACAGATACGCAGTATTTT
size: -; length: 14; V: TRBV18; J: TRBJ1-2; D: TRBD1; CDR3: CASSPRQGEKGYTF; DNA: TGTGCCAGCTCACCACGACAGGGGGAAAAGGGCTACACCTTC
size: -; length: 15; V: TRBV9; J: TRBJ2-5; D: -; CDR3: CASSALGSGQETQYF; DNA: TGTGCCAGCAGCGCCCTGGGGTCAGGACAAGAGACCCAGTACTTC
size: once; length: 13; V: TRBV6-5; J: TRBJ1-1; D: -; CDR3: CASSFGLGTEAFF; DNA: TGTGCCAGCAGTTTCGGCCTGGGGACTGAAGCTTTCTTT
size: few; length: 15; V: TRBV19; J: TRBJ1-1; D: -; CDR3: CASSSTGLGNTEAFF; DNA: TGTGCCAGTAGTTCTACAGGCCTGGGGAACACTGAAGCTTTCTTT
size: -; length: 15; V: TRBV7-2; J: TRBJ2-3; D: -; CDR3: CASSTGRGATNTQYF; DNA: TGTGCCAGCAGCACCGGACGGGGGGCAACGAATACGCAGTATTTT
size: -; length: 16; V: TRBV5-1; J: TRBJ1-6; D: -; CDR3: CASSSQGSNYNSPLHF; DNA: TGCGCCAGCAGCTCTCAGGGGAGCAACTATAATTCACCCCTCCACTTT
size: few; length: 13; V: TRBV10-3; J: TRBJ1-4; D: TRBD1; CDR3: CAISGTAHEKLFF; DNA: TGTGCCATCTCCGGGACAGCCCATGAAAAACTGTTTTTT
size: -; length: 15; V: TRBV27; J: TRBJ2-1; D: TRBD2; CDR3: CASSVSSGGLSEQFF; DNA: TGTGCCAGCAGTGTCTCTAGCGGGGGGCTCAGCGAGCAGTTCTTC
size: few; length: 13; V: TRBV2; J: TRBJ1-2; D: -; CDR3: CASSWTVTYGYTF; DNA: TGTGCCAGCAGTTGGACAGTTACCTATGGCTACACCTTC